The 18 T cell receptor beta chains listed next were all sequenced from one sample in a study of neurological immune-mediated disorders. As for time point: longitudinal time-point 2. TCRdb passed the 5' RACE reads through MiXCR, listing each CDR3 protein once. The sample has tens of thousands of distinct CDR3 sequences, less than 15% seen once. Sequenced input: PBMCs. Every receptor here comes from a female donor with HTLV-1-associated myelopathy (HAM/TSP).

This clonotype was recorded a few times. This chain links TRBV2 with TRBJ2-7, with no clear D. This CDR3 has 14 amino acids. Trimming pared 7 bases from V and 4 bases from J, leaving 17 bases between. CDR1 is SNHLY and CDR2 is FYNNEI in the germline V gene. CDR3 amino acids: CASKFGAEVYEQYF. The CDR3 region has the DNA TGTGCCAGCAAATTCGGAGCAGAAGTTTACGAGCAGTACTTC.

This clonotype was recorded at least ten times. The V gene is TRBV29-1, the J gene TRBJ2-1; 9 bases match TRBD1. CDR1 SQVTM and CDR2 ANQGSEA come from the germline V gene. The ends lost 5 bases at V and 7 bases at J; junction bases unmatched: 3. The CDR3 loop spans 12 amino acids. CDR3: CSVSQGANEQFF. Here the CDR3 DNA reads TGCAGCGTTTCACAGGGGGCGAATGAGCAGTTCTTC.

This clonotype was recorded many times. This sequence joins TRBV29-1 and TRBJ2-3, with 8 bases that match TRBD1. Germline CDR1 SQVTM, CDR2 ANQGSEA. With V trimmed by 6 bases and J by 10 bases, 15 bases remained unmatched. The CDR3 totals 14 residues. CDR3 nucleotides: TGCAGCGTGCAGGAACAGGGGGTCTCATATGCGCAGTATTTT. Translation gives CSVQEQGVSYAQYF.

V gene TRBV3-1 combines with J gene TRBJ2-4, with D maybe TRBD2 (5 bases). The CDR3 is made up of 15 amino acids. V was cut by 1 base and J by 3 bases, with 10 bases left in between. The germline V gene has CDR1 LGHDT and CDR2 YNNKEL (reference sequence). The DNA of the CDR3 is TGTGCCAGCAGCCAAGCCGATCGGGACAAAAACATTCAGTACTTC. It codes for CASSQADRDKNIQYF. Full variable domain (remainder filled in from reference TRBV3-1 and TRBJ2-4): DTAVSQTPKYLVTQMGNDKSIKCEQNLGHDTMYWYKQDSKKFLKIMFSYNNKELIINETVPNRFSPKSPDKAHLNLHINSLELGDSAVYFCASSQADRDKNIQYFGAGTRLSVL.

This clonotype has at least ten counts. The chain couples TRBV9 to TRBJ2-6; D is uncertain. This CDR3 has 15 amino acids. Trimming took 4 bases from V and 0 from J, leaving 8 bases between them. Germline CDR1 reads SGDLS; CDR2 reads YYNGEE. CDR3 in amino acids: CASSHGYSGANVLTF. CDR3 nucleotide sequence: TGTGCCAGCAGCCATGGGTACTCTGGGGCCAACGTCCTGACTTTC. Complete variable domain (other parts from reference TRBV9 and TRBJ2-6): DSGVTQTPKHLITATGQRVTLRCSPRSGDLSVYWYQQSLDQGLQFLIQYYNGEERAKGNILERFSAQQFPDLHSELNLSSLELGDSALYFCASSHGYSGANVLTFGAGSRLTVL.

There are a few counts of this clonotype. The chain carries TRBV18 and TRBJ1-1, with D perhaps TRBD1 (6 bases). V was shortened by 3 bases and J by 5 bases, with 16 bases between the two germline ends. This CDR3 region has 15 residues. The germline V gene has CDR1 KGHSH and CDR2 LQKENI. Here the CDR3 reads CASSPIPGDQTEAFF. The DNA for the CDR3 is TGTGCCAGCTCACCGATTCCAGGGGATCAAACTGAAGCTTTCTTT.

This clonotype was counted at least ten times. The rearrangement joins TRBV6-6 to TRBJ2-2, with D perhaps matching TRBD2 (6 bases). Trimming shortened V by 1 base and J by 1 base, and 7 bases separated the two germline ends. Germline V CDR1 and CDR2: MNHNY, SVGAGI (reference sequence). There are 15 residues in the CDR3. This chain's CDR3 is CASSYLRGNTGELFF. In nucleotides, the CDR3 is TGTGCCAGCAGTTACTTGCGGGGGAACACCGGGGAGCTGTTTTTT.

This clonotype has at least ten counts. The CDR3 DNA sequence: TGTGCCAGCAGCTTACGGCTAGGGGTGAAGTACAATGAGCAGTTCTTC. This sequence encodes CASSLRLGVKYNEQFF. V gene TRBV7-8 combines with J gene TRBJ2-1; maybe TRBD1 (5 bases). This CDR3 region has 16 residues. Germline V gives CDR1 SGHVS, CDR2 FQNEAQ. V was pared by 2 bases and J by 4 bases, with 15 bases between.

Ten or more counts support this clonotype. The chain joins TRBV2 to TRBJ2-5; 15 nucleotides agree with TRBD2. The CDR3 consists of 18 residues. Germline V gene data show CDR1 as SNHLY and CDR2 as FYNNEI. V shed 3 bases and J 5 bases; nucleotides not matched to a gene: 10. CDR3 DNA: TGTGCCAGCAGTGAGGGACTAGCGGGGGGCCCCCTGCGGGAGACCCAGTACTTC. As protein: CASSEGLAGGPLRETQYF.

The table lists this clonotype with many counts. The V call is TRBV20-1, the J call TRBJ2-5, with D possibly being TRBD1 (6 bases). Germline V gives CDR1 DFQATT, CDR2 SNEGSKA (reference sequence). Trimming shortened V by 8 bases and J by 4 bases, and 14 bases separated the two germline ends. The CDR3 sequence is 12 residues long. The CDR3 sequence: CSTTGLRETQYF. For the CDR3, the DNA is TGCAGTACTACAGGGTTGCGAGAGACCCAGTACTTC.

This clonotype was seen many times. This rearrangement joins TRBV5-1 to TRBJ2-5; no firm D call. The CDR3 has 14 amino acids. Germline V gene data show CDR1 as SGHRS and CDR2 as YFSETQ. V dropped 4 bases and J dropped 5 bases, with 15 bases sitting between them. The CDR3 here is CASSPRSGTETQYF. The CDR3 DNA reads TGCGCCAGCAGCCCAAGAAGTGGTACTGAGACCCAGTACTTC.

The sample holds many counts of this clonotype. The rearrangement uses TRBV4-2 and TRBJ2-5; a weak D match, TRBD2 (6 bases). The V and J ends lost 0 bases and 5 bases respectively, with 16 bases between them. The CDR3 consists of 16 residues. CDR1 LGHNA and CDR2 YNFKEQ come from the germline V gene. The CDR3 protein is CASSQDSGLKGETQYF. The CDR3 coding sequence is TGTGCCAGCAGCCAAGATTCGGGACTGAAGGGCGAGACCCAGTACTTC.

This clonotype is labeled medium-sized. This chain connects TRBV7-9 to TRBJ2-7; TRBD1 matches 7 bases. Germline trimming cut 5 bases from V and 3 bases from J; bases unmatched to any gene: 7. Germline values: CDR1 SEHNR, CDR2 FQNEAQ (reference sequence). CDR3 length: 14 amino acids. The CDR3 loop reads CASSRTGIDYEQYF. CDR3 bases: TGTGCCAGCAGCAGGACAGGAATAGACTACGAGCAGTACTTC.

In this sample, this clonotype turned up many times. CDR3 DNA sequence: TGTGCCAGCAAAGGCCTGGTCTACGAGCAGTACTTC. As protein: CASKGLVYEQYF. The J gene is TRBJ2-7, the V gene TRBV25-1; D uncertain. This CDR3 contains 12 residues. V lost 7 bases and J 3 bases, leaving 10 bases between the germline ends. From germline, CDR1 is MGHDK and CDR2 SYGVNS.

This clonotype was counted ten times or more. The chain has TRBV10-2 and TRBJ2-7; D unclear. The V and J ends lost 2 bases and 3 bases respectively, with 8 bases between them. Germline V CDR1 and CDR2: WSHSY, SAAADI. This CDR3 contains 13 residues. CDR3 bases: TGCGCCAGCAGTGAGATGGGATACTACGAGCAGTACTTC. The encoded protein is CASSEMGYYEQYF.

This clonotype was detected many times. The V gene is TRBV5-1, the J gene TRBJ2-7; D unresolved. Germline V gene sequence: CDR1 SGHRS, CDR2 YFSETQ. The CDR3 extends over 14 amino acids. V lost 6 bases, J lost 4 bases, and 17 bases lay in between. The CDR3 here is CASKMQESVYEQYF. The CDR3 DNA sequence: TGCGCCAGCAAGATGCAGGAGTCGGTATACGAGCAGTACTTC. Drawing the rest from reference TRBV5-1 and TRBJ2-7, the complete variable domain is KAGVTQTPRYLIKTRGQQVTLSCSPISGHRSVSWYQQTPGQGLQFLFEYFSETQRNKGNFPGRFSGRQFSNSRSEMNVSTLELGDSALYLCASKMQESVYEQYFGPGTRLTVT.

This clonotype was detected ten times or more. V is TRBV7-9 and J is TRBJ2-7; D ambiguous. In germline, CDR1 is SEHNR, CDR2 FQNEAQ (reference sequence). The CDR3 loop spans 11 amino acids. Trimming removed 4 bases at V and 10 bases at J, with 11 bases between. The CDR3 region has the DNA TGTGCCAGCAGCTCAGCTGCCCCCCAGTACTTC. Translating it yields CASSSAAPQYF. Complete variable domain (other parts from reference TRBV7-9 and TRBJ2-7): DTGVSQNPRHKITKRGQNVTFRCDPISEHNRLYWYRQTLGQGPEFLTYFQNEAQLEKSRLLSDRFSAERPKGSFSTLEIQRTEQGDSAMYLCASSSAAPQYFGPGTRLTVT.

Concerning this clonotype: This may arise from a read error, as a much more abundant clone is one base away. This chain connects TRBV28 to TRBJ2-3, with D hard to call. The CDR3 is made up of 14 amino acids. Germline V gene data show CDR1 as MDHEN and CDR2 as SYDVKM. In DNA, the CDR3 is TGTGCCAGCGGTTTAGGGCAGAGAACAGATACGCAGTATTTT. This translates into CASGLGQRTDTQYF.